This T cell receptor beta chain was sequenced for a study of response to subunit inactivated influenza vaccine. In TCRdb, the RT-PCR reads were re-called with MiXCR into one record per CDR3 protein. The sample holds 450,000 to 500,000 distinct CDR3 sequences, approximately 10% seen once. Study-wide results and limits: The authors suggested that every seasonal influenza vaccination recruits few new T cells.

This CDR3 is 13 amino acids long. V lost 6 bases, J lost 2 bases, and 14 bases lay in between. Germline assignment: CDR1 SQVTM and CDR2 ANQGSEA. As concerns this clonotype: The target antigen is unknown.

The chain joins TRBV29-1 to TRBJ2-7, with a possible D match to TRBD1 (6 bases). The input for sequencing was PBMCs from blood, taken about 40 days after vaccination. The TCR comes from a man aged 45 to 65 who received an inactivated influenza vaccine. The CDR3 DNA follows: TGCAGCGTATTCCGGGACACAACCTACGAGCAGTACTTC. Protein sequence: CSVFRDTTYEQYF.